The 30 T cell receptor beta chains reported below all come from one sample, sequenced in a study of blood T cells in healthy people across ages. Combining a sample-barcoded 5' primer with a J-beta primer mix, a second PCR ran for roughly 7 to 11 cycles. MiXCR, applied by TCRdb to the 5' RACE reads, yields one record per CDR3 protein. The repertoire consists of around 970,000 distinct CDR3 sequences, with roughly 51% occurring once and the leading ten covering 20% to 25%. Sample: blood. All receptors come from a woman between 55 and 75 years old in good health.

V gene TRBV4-3 combines with J gene TRBJ2-1, with 7 positions matching TRBD2. Germline lookup yields CDR1 LGHNA and CDR2 YSLEER. After removal of 4 bases from V and 4 bases from J, the junction contained 13 bases not matched to a gene. The CDR3 extends over 17 amino acids. The CDR3 coding sequence is TGCGCCAGCAGCCCCTTTGCCCTAGCGGCACCTTACAATGAGCAGTTCTTC. It specifies CASSPFALAAPYNEQFF.

This clonotype has a handful of counts. The chain is built from TRBV7-6 and TRBJ2-4; TRBD1 matches 10 bases. This CDR3 has 14 amino acids. V was pared by 5 bases and J by 13 bases, with 11 bases of the junction left unmatched. CDR1 is SGHVS and CDR2 is FNYEAQ in the germline V gene. The CDR3 sequence: CASSTGTGAGEQYF. The CDR3 nucleotides are TGTGCCAGCAGCACCGGGACAGGGGCGGGAGAGCAGTACTTC.

The chain is built from TRBV29-1 and TRBJ2-5, with 7 bases aligning to TRBD2. V was pared by 4 bases and J by 3 bases, with 2 bases of the junction left unmatched. Germline assignment: CDR1 SQVTM and CDR2 ANQGSEA. CDR3 length: 12 amino acids. The DNA of the CDR3 is TGCAGCGTTGGCCTAGCGGAAGAGACCCAGTACTTC. Translation gives CSVGLAEETQYF.

A few counts support this clonotype. The rearrangement joins TRBV29-1 to TRBJ1-1; no reliable D call. Germline V CDR1 and CDR2: SQVTM, ANQGSEA. This CDR3 is 12 amino acids long. V gave up 6 bases and J gave up 1 base, with 9 bases separating them. The CDR3 nucleotides are TGCAGCGTGAGCCAGGCGAACACTGAAGCTTTCTTT. It encodes CSVSQANTEAFF. The full variable domain, in which reference TRBV29-1 and TRBJ1-1 provide the parts outside the CDR3, is SAVISQKPSRDICQRGTSLTIQCQVDSQVTMMFWYRQQPGQSLTLIATANQGSEATYESGFVIDKFPISRPNLTFSTLTVSNMSPEDSSIYLCSVSQANTEAFFGQGTRLTVV.

This clonotype was seen a handful of times. The rearrangement joins TRBV7-2 to TRBJ2-3; 11 bases agree with TRBD2. CDR1 SGHTA and CDR2 FQGNSA come from the germline V gene. The trim removed 2 bases at V and 2 bases at J, leaving 3 bases unmatched. The CDR3 contains 16 residues. The CDR3 spells CASSLIAGGVTDTQYF. DNA for the CDR3: TGTGCCAGCAGCTTAATAGCGGGAGGGGTCACAGATACGCAGTATTTT.

This clonotype was detected only once. The chain combines TRBV28 with TRBJ2-1, with TRBD1 matching over 10 bases. V gave up 2 bases and J gave up 1 base; unmatched junction bases: 17. The CDR3 consists of 21 residues. From germline, CDR1 is MDHEN and CDR2 SYDVKM. As DNA, the CDR3 is TGTGCCAGCAGTTTAGCCCCGCCGGGACAGGGGACGAGGGGGTCCTACAATGAGCAGTTCTTC. Its protein product is CASSLAPPGQGTRGSYNEQFF.

The rearrangement joins TRBV10-3 to TRBJ2-5; TRBD1 matches 9 bases. From germline, CDR1 is ENHRY and CDR2 SYGVKD. With 9 bases clipped from V and 5 bases from J, the junction kept 4 bases outside the gene matches. The CDR3 length is 12 residues. CDR3 amino acids: CAMGQGEETQYF. CDR3 bases: TGTGCCATGGGACAGGGAGAGGAGACCCAGTACTTC.

This clonotype was seen repeatedly, ten times or more. V gene TRBV10-3 combines with J gene TRBJ1-6; 7 bases map to TRBD1. Germline V CDR1 and CDR2: ENHRY, SYGVKD. The CDR3 covers 14 residues. V shed 4 bases, J shed 5 bases, and the junction held 2 bases outside the gene matches. CDR3 sequence reads: CAISGDRNNSPLHF. CDR3 coding DNA: TGTGCCATCAGTGGGGACAGAAATAATTCACCCCTCCACTTT.

This rearrangement joins TRBV12-3 or TRBV12-4 to TRBJ2-1; tentative D call: TRBD2 (5 bases). The DNA end is a closer match to TRBJ2-7, so the J assignment may be wrong. The CDR3 extends over 15 amino acids. CDR3 sequence (DNA): TGTGCCAGCAGTTTTTGGGGAGTACCCTACAATGAGCAGTACTTC. Translating it yields CASSFWGVPYNEQYF.

As regards this clonotype: One base away lies a much larger clone, so this may be a sequencing read error. CDR3 protein: CSVSNLRTGGDEQYF. The CDR3 coding sequence is TGCAGCGTTTCAAACCTGAGGACAGGGGGCGACGAGCAGTACTTC. The chain is built from TRBV29-1 and TRBJ2-7; 11 bases map to TRBD1. With V trimmed by 5 bases and J by 5 bases, 11 bases remained unmatched. CDR1 is SQVTM and CDR2 is ANQGSEA in the germline V gene. This CDR3 contains 15 residues.

For this clonotype: A junction boundary mismatches the germline segment, possibly from a read error. This chain joins TRBV12-3 or TRBV12-4 and TRBJ1-2; a possible D gene is TRBD1 (5 bases). CDR3 length: 16 residues. This CDR3 reads CASTQAAGRPNYGNTF. The CDR3 nucleotides read TGTGCCAGCACCCAGGCGGCAGGGCGACCTAACTATGGCAACACCTTC.

The chain employs TRBV7-2 and TRBJ2-4; TRBD1 might be the D (5 bases). Germline V CDR1 and CDR2: SGHTA, FQGNSA. The CDR3 runs 15 residues. The V gene lost 4 bases and the J gene lost 3 bases, with 13 bases spanning the gap. The CDR3 here is CASSSRTSDKNIQYF. In DNA, the CDR3 is TGTGCCAGCAGCTCAAGGACAAGCGACAAAAACATTCAGTACTTC.

The chain joins TRBV11-2 to TRBJ2-7; D unclear. Germline V lookup: CDR1 SGHAT, CDR2 FQNNGV. Trimming left V 5 bases short and J 2 bases short, with 13 bases between. CDR3 length equals 14 residues. CDR3 sequence (DNA): TGTGCCAGCAGCCGGAATCTCAAGCCCTACGAGCAGTACTTC. Protein sequence: CASSRNLKPYEQYF.

This chain uses TRBV21-1 with TRBJ2-6; the table calls TRBD1, which could not be checked here. TRBV21-1 constitutes a pseudogene. The CDR3 is 17 residues long. The DNA of the CDR3 is TGTGCCAGCTCTCGGACAGGGAGTTTTTCTGGGGCCAACGTCCTGACTTTC. Its protein product is CASSRTGSFSGANVLTF.

This clonotype was recorded a few times. This sequence joins TRBV28 and TRBJ2-3, with 8 bases lining up with TRBD2. The CDR3 covers 15 residues. Germline CDR1 is MDHEN and CDR2 is SYDVKM. Unmatched junction bases numbered 6, after V lost 7 bases and J lost 0 bases. The CDR3 protein is CASTIASGSTDTQYF. CDR3 DNA: TGTGCCAGCACCATTGCTAGCGGGAGCACAGATACGCAGTATTTT.

This clonotype has only a few counts. The chain couples TRBV6-6 to TRBJ2-4, with D perhaps matching TRBD2 (6 bases). CDR3 length equals 14 residues. CDR1 is MNHNY and CDR2 is SVGAGI in the germline V gene (reference sequence). The germline V and J ends were trimmed by 6 bases and 7 bases, with 16 bases remaining between them. This CDR3 is CASSRGSRGNIQYF. The CDR3 DNA sequence: TGTGCCAGCAGCCGGGGGAGTCGTGGGAACATTCAGTACTTC.

J is TRBJ2-4 and V is TRBV20-1; TRBD2 aligns across 11 bases. Judging by the DNA end, TRBJ2-7 fits better; the J call may be wrong. CDR1 is DFQATT, CDR2 SNEGSKA, per germline (reference sequence). CDR3 length equals 13 residues. This chain's CDR3 is CSAPLAGESEQYF. CDR3 in DNA: TGCAGTGCGCCACTAGCGGGAGAATCCGAGCAGTACTTC.

This clonotype was seen just once. The J gene is TRBJ1-2, the V gene TRBV6-5, with D unresolved. Germline lookup yields CDR1 MNHEY and CDR2 SVGAGI. CDR3 size: 14 residues. V shed 6 bases and J shed 6 bases, with 17 bases lying between them. The CDR3 bases are TGTGCCAGCAGGGACCCGGGGTCGGAGGATGGCTACACCTTC. This encodes CASRDPGSEDGYTF.

CDR3 sequence (DNA): TGTGCGGGGCTACCAAGGGAGACAGATACGCAGTATTTT. Translating it yields CAGLPRETDTQYF. The V and J genes are TRBV7-9 and TRBJ2-3; D might be TRBD1 or TRBD2, each matching 5 bases. This CDR3 region has 13 residues. Looked up from germline, CDR1 is SEHNR and CDR2 is FQNEAQ (reference sequence).

The V call is TRBV20-1, the J call TRBJ2-5; D remains unclear. Germline V CDR1 and CDR2: DFQATT, SNEGSKA (reference sequence). The CDR3 loop spans 13 amino acids. V was shortened by 0 bases and J by 3 bases, with 8 bases between the two germline ends. In DNA, the CDR3 is TGCAGTGCTAGAGATCTAGTAAAAGAGACCCAGTACTTC. This sequence encodes CSARDLVKETQYF.

The J gene is TRBJ2-3, the V gene TRBV29-1; D possibly corresponds to TRBD1 (5 bases). In germline, CDR1 is SQVTM, CDR2 ANQGSEA. CDR3 length equals 11 residues. In nucleotides, the CDR3 is TGCACCCTTACCAGGGCAGATACGCAGTATTTT. Amino acids: CTLTRADTQYF.

The chain combines TRBV5-1 with TRBJ1-1; the D is unclear. There are 13 residues in the CDR3. The V end was cut by 4 bases, the J end by 1 base, with 8 bases between. Germline assignment: CDR1 SGHRS and CDR2 YFSETQ. CDR3 nucleotides: TGCGCCAGCAGCACCTCCACGAACACTGAAGCTTTCTTT. Translated, it gives CASSTSTNTEAFF.

This clonotype has just a few counts. This chain links TRBV24-1 with TRBJ2-5, with D unclear. CDR1 and CDR2 from the germline V gene are KGHDR and SFDVKD. The CDR3 is made up of 16 amino acids. Between the trimmed V and J ends, which lost 3 bases and 2 bases, there was a span of 15 bases. The CDR3 sequence: CATSDRAGSIQETQYF. CDR3 coding DNA: TGTGCCACCAGTGATAGGGCAGGCTCGATACAAGAGACCCAGTACTTC.

Turning to this clonotype: The junction departs from the called germline gene at one end, perhaps through a read error. The rearrangement uses TRBV29-1 and TRBJ1-2; D remains ambiguous. The germline V gene has CDR1 SQVTM and CDR2 ANQGSEA. This CDR3 has 11 amino acids. CDR3 loop: CSVRDIDGHTF. CDR3 nucleotides: TGCAGCGTCCGCGACATCGATGGCCACACCTTC. The full variable domain, its missing parts supplied by reference TRBV29-1 and TRBJ1-2, is SAVISQKPSRDICQRGTSLTIQCQVDSQVTMMFWYRQQPGQSLTLIATANQGSEATYESGFVIDKFPISRPNLTFSTLTVSNMSPEDSSIYLCSVRDIDGHTFGSGTRLTVV.

The chain is built from TRBV28 and TRBJ2-7, with a tentative D call TRBD2 (6 bases). The V end lost 5 bases, the J end lost 3 bases, and 14 bases lay between the germline ends. This CDR3 is 14 amino acids long. Germline lookup yields CDR1 MDHEN and CDR2 SYDVKM. The DNA of the CDR3 is TGTGCCAGCAGTGCGGGCGGGGTCCTCTACGAGCAGTACTTC. It encodes CASSAGGVLYEQYF.

V usage is TRBV2 and J usage is TRBJ2-1; D gene unclear. Trimming took 9 bases from V and 5 from J, leaving 14 bases between them. Germline CDR1 SNHLY, CDR2 FYNNEI. The CDR3 extends over 13 amino acids. The CDR3 nucleotides read TGTGCCAGGGCTTTTAACCCCAACAATGAGCAGTTCTTC. As protein: CARAFNPNNEQFF.

This clonotype has more than one count but fewer than ten. J is TRBJ2-7 and V is TRBV6-2 or TRBV6-3, with TRBD2 matching over 9 bases. The CDR3 extends over 15 amino acids. Germline V lookup: CDR1 MNHEY, CDR2 SVGEGT. Trimming removed 4 bases from V and 3 bases from J; junction bases left unmatched: 7. The CDR3 spells CASSLSAGGFYEQYF. The CDR3 DNA reads TGTGCCAGCAGTTTGTCAGCGGGAGGATTCTACGAGCAGTACTTC.

This chain's CDR3 is CSVRIKTGTGEVVGETQYF. The CDR3 nucleotides are TGCAGCGTTCGCATTAAAACCGGGACGGGGGAAGTCGTGGGAGAGACCCAGTACTTC. The chain is built from TRBV29-1 and TRBJ2-5; D possibly corresponds to TRBD2 (6 bases). The CDR3 has 19 residues. The germline V gene encodes CDR1 SQVTM and CDR2 ANQGSEA. V lost 5 bases and J lost 4, with 32 bases in between. The variable domain in full, with the rest retrieved from reference TRBV29-1 and TRBJ2-5, is SAVISQKPSRDICQRGTSLTIQCQVDSQVTMMFWYRQQPGQSLTLIATANQGSEATYESGFVIDKFPISRPNLTFSTLTVSNMSPEDSSIYLCSVRIKTGTGEVVGETQYFGPGTRLLVL.

The chain couples TRBV11-2 to TRBJ1-2, with D perhaps TRBD1 (5 bases). There are 15 residues in the CDR3. CDR1 is SGHAT and CDR2 is FQNNGV in the germline V gene. With 1 base removed from V and 5 bases from J, the gap between germline ends came to 14 bases. Written as DNA, the CDR3 is TGTGCCAGCAGCTTAGCTGGAGGTGGGGGATATGGCTACACCTTC. It codes for CASSLAGGGGYGYTF.

The rearrangement uses TRBV11-2 and TRBJ2-7; 8 bases map to TRBD2. CDR1 SGHAT and CDR2 FQNNGV come from the germline V gene. The CDR3 covers 17 residues. V was pared by 0 bases and J by 2 bases, with 9 bases of the junction left unmatched. The CDR3 sequence is CASSLDLSGKWAYEQYF. The CDR3 DNA reads as TGTGCCAGCAGCTTAGATCTTAGCGGGAAGTGGGCCTACGAGCAGTACTTC.